This T cell receptor beta chain was observed in a study of regulatory T cells in long-lasting Graves disease. Broader study findings: Newly diagnosed disease favored TRBV20-1 and TRBJ2-1 over persistent disease. Persistent patients had a count of shared public clonotypes (around 2,500) that exceeded that of new patients (about 870).

Trimming removed 0 bases at V and 1 base at J, with 9 bases between. Germline lookup yields CDR1 MNHEY and CDR2 SVGEGT. This CDR3 spans 15 amino acids. Time point indicated: newly diagnosed GD, antithyroid drugs for less than 3 months. The TCR library used RNA extracted from PBMCs. CDR3-region Arm-PCR and iRepertoire HTBI primers produced the TCR beta libraries. TCRdb ran MiXCR on the multiplex PCR reads and lists one entry per CDR3 protein. The sample lists roughly 360,000 distinct CDR3 sequences; approximately 10% were seen once. At least ten counts were recorded for this clonotype. No antigen is known for it. This sample also appeared in a second study, on T cells in Graves' hyperthyroidism and ophthalmopathy. This second study notes: Peripheral blood also featured most of the thyroid clonotypes expanded above 0.001. Model output signaled ophthalmopathy a median roughly six months ahead of onset.

Here the sequenced sample was peripheral blood mononuclear cells (PBMCs), taken at new diagnosis, from a patient treated with antithyroid drugs. The source of this sequence is a woman aged 18-29 years with Graves disease. The chain carries TRBV6-2 or TRBV6-3 and TRBJ2-5; D ambiguous. The CDR3 DNA reads TGTGCCAGCAGTTACTCGAAGGGATCCCAAGAGACCCAGTACTTC. Amino acid sequence: CASSYSKGSQETQYF.